The sequence of this TCR beta chain was determined in a study of T cell repertoires in cytomegalovirus infection. In the study overall: Public signatures in TCR beta pointed to CMV infection and matching HLA type. Study-wide findings and caveats: CMV-specific TCR beta clonotypes restricted by HLA-C were the ones dominating the ex vivo response.

Germline lookup yields CDR1 DFQATT and CDR2 SNEGSKA (reference sequence). V lost 0 bases, J lost 5 bases, and 8 bases lay in between. The CDR3 covers 13 residues. Details on this clonotype: What it binds is unknown.

MiXCR, applied by TCRdb to the reads, yields one record per CDR3 protein. The table includes about 190,000 distinct CDR3 sequences, approximately 30% detected once. The chain has TRBV20-1 and TRBJ1-5; D gene uncertain. The sample comprised PBMCs. The TCR comes from a human donor in good health (CMV status not recorded). Some clones in this sample may be carry-over from other donors' samples. CDR3 nucleotide sequence: TGCAGTGCTAGAGAGGGAATAGATCAGCCCCAGCATTTT. Residues: CSAREGIDQPQHF.